This TCR beta chain is drawn from a study of blood T cell repertoires in COVID-19 (dated by TCRdb to between 2020 and 2021). In terms of the full investigation: Samples from collaborators originated in the United States, Italy and Spain and spanned both the acute and convalescent phases of COVID-19. Where available, HLA class I and class II types were taken from metadata supplied by the sample provider and were not determined by assay-based typing. Samples were obtained from the ongoing ImmuneRACE study (first 160 participants) and from over 1,000 subjects provided by 6 global collaborators. The repertoires were made available in a free public database intended to serve as a resource for research on the immune response to SARS-CoV-2. The sample metadata nearly always contained a de-identified subject ID, COVID-19 status, age in years and sex. Deeply sampled blood TCRbeta repertoires from subjects exposed to, actively infected with, or recovered from COVID-19 were included in the dataset. The prospective study material was composed of cDNA or gDNA derived from T cells, B-cell-depleted T cells, or PBMCs.

TCRbeta CDR3 regions were amplified from genomic DNA using the immunoSEQ Assay, a bias-controlled multiplex PCR. Regarding the original processing steps: The number of nucleated cells in each sample was estimated from the amplification of reference gene primers within the assay. To quantify the absolute abundance of each unique TCRbeta CDR3 rearrangement, sequence reads were collapsed and filtered. For each sample, productive Simpson clonality was calculated as the square root of Simpson's diversity index over productive rearrangements. What TCRdb holds here is the immuneACCESS table cut down to in-frame rearrangements. Part of the clones is not present; checked against another copy, under half of the missing clones reflect an unresolved V gene, and the others are unexplained. D and trimming were read from the DNA, whereas the V and J calls and clone size are those reported in that table. The sample contains some 100,000 clones, 92% of them found a single time. The ten largest clones represent 5.7% of the sample.

The investigation overall reported the following: The quantity of clinical and demographic metadata differed by source and by participant and was supplied without curation.

Comment on this clone: Its specific antigen is unknown. Base-call qualities are not available, and no considerably larger clone is one nucleotide away.

Each collaborating institution followed its own protocols to collect whole blood in K2EDTA tubes. Collaborator samples were shipped for TCRbeta analysis as frozen whole blood, isolated PBMCs, or DNA extracted from either sample type. Sequencing used peripheral blood. This receptor was taken from a man between 65 and 85 years old with acute or convalescent COVID-19.

The CDR3 is CASRYLAPNTGELFF. The DNA reads as follows: TGTGCCAGCAGGTATTTGGCTCCGAACACCGGGGAGCTGTTTTTT. The V and J genes are TRBV28 and TRBJ2-2, with the D gene too uncertain to name. CDR3 length: 15 amino acids, cysteine to phenylalanine. The only DNA kept is the CDR3, 45 bases in frame from the first base. The germline V gene supplies CDR1 MDHEN and CDR2 SYDVKM. V and J are truncated by 6 bases and 0 bases respectively, leaving an intervening sequence of 11 bases.